Below, one TCR beta chain is given with its context. The sample originates from a study of cytomegalovirus exposure and HLA in healthy donors. 60 Vbeta and 13 Jbeta primers were used in PCR. Repertoires were generated with immunoSEQ multiplex PCR, while TCRdb's copy carries only in-frame clones and drops some. The sample contains around 99,000 clones, more than 70% of which appear only once. This CDR3 region has 15 residues. V shed 2 bases and J 3 bases; nucleotides not matched to a gene: 2. Germline CDR1 and CDR2: SNHLY and FYNNEI. The specimen sequenced was PBMCs. The receptor was isolated from a man aged 30 to 39 in good health and CMV-seronegative. This chain connects TRBV2 to TRBJ1-5, with TRBD1 matching over 9 bases. The CDR3 reads CASSERTGDNQPQHF. For the CDR3, the DNA is TGTGCCAGCAGTGAACGGACAGGGGACAATCAGCCCCAGCATTTT. The full variable domain, rest sourced from reference TRBV2 and TRBJ1-5, is EPEVTQTPSHQVTQMGQEVILRCVPISNHLYFYWYRQILGQKVEFLVSFYNNEISEKSEIFDDQFSVERPDGSNFTLKIRSTKLEDSAMYFCASSERTGDNQPQHFGDGTRLSIL.